A selection of T cell receptor beta chains follows, all from one sample in a study of CD8 T cells in ankylosing spondylitis. TCRdb fed the 5' RACE reads into MiXCR, producing one record per CDR3 protein. This table holds 800,000 to 900,000 distinct CDR3 sequences, 10% to 15% found once. Input material: blood, either unsorted or a sorted T cell fraction (not recorded which). Every receptor here comes from a male donor with ankylosing spondylitis. The CDR3 runs from the conserved cysteine through the conserved F or W. D genes are given only for firm matches. For some rows the clone size is stated as once, few or many, or as a class when expanded; others skip it.

cdr3_aa cdr3_nt clone_size d_call j_call v_call
CASRIPPGYGYTF TGTGCCAGCAGGATACCCCCGGGCTATGGCTACACCTTC few - TRBJ1-2 TRBV28
CAISDYGSTQYF TGTGCCATCAGTGACTACGGGAGTACGCAGTATTTT - - TRBJ2-3 TRBV10-3
CASSTDRMGTEAFF TGTGCCAGCAGTACGGACAGGATGGGCACTGAAGCTTTCTTT - TRBD1 TRBJ1-1 TRBV2
CASSPPIRQVKEPQHF TGTGCCAGCAGCCCACCCATAAGACAGGTAAAGGAGCCCCAGCATTTT - - TRBJ1-5 TRBV6-1
CASRNSGGAADTQYF TGTGCCAGCAGGAATAGCGGGGGGGCAGCAGATACGCAGTATTTT few TRBD2 TRBJ2-3 TRBV6-1
CSAPIRQTGPYGYTF TGCAGTGCCCCTATTCGACAGACCGGGCCCTATGGCTACACCTTC few - TRBJ1-2 TRBV20-1
CSAMDVRGEAFF TGCAGTGCGATGGACGTGAGGGGCGAAGCTTTCTTT many - TRBJ1-1 TRBV20-1
CASSLGQGRNTIYF TGTGCCAGCAGCCTGGGACAGGGGAGAAACACCATATATTTT few TRBD1 TRBJ1-3 TRBV5-6
CASSKGEGRPAGNEKLFF TGTGCCAGCAGCAAAGGAGAAGGCAGGCCGGCGGGTAATGAAAAACTGTTTTTT many - TRBJ1-4 TRBV21-1
CASSPAGGSNEQFF TGTGCCAGCTCCCCCGCGGGAGGAAGCAATGAGCAGTTCTTC - TRBD2 TRBJ2-1 TRBV18
CASRAASGGAGNTGELFF TGTGCCAGCAGGGCGGCTAGCGGGGGGGCGGGTAACACCGGGGAGCTGTTTTTT - TRBD2 TRBJ2-2 TRBV27
CASSLANTGNTF TGTGCCAGCAGCTTAGCGAATACAGGGAACACCTTC many - TRBJ1-2 TRBV7-9
CASSQKGGYGYTF TGTGCCAGCAGCCAAAAGGGAGGCTATGGCTACACCTTC many - TRBJ1-2 TRBV4-3
CASSLDHPGARVNEQFF TGTGCCAGCAGCTTAGATCATCCGGGGGCAAGGGTGAATGAGCAGTTCTTC - - TRBJ2-1 TRBV11-3
CASRSAGGQSETQYF TGTGCCAGCCGGTCAGCGGGGGGGCAATCGGAGACCCAGTACTTC - TRBD2 TRBJ2-5 TRBV10-3
CSARDWNSPLHF TGCAGTGCTAGAGATTGGAATTCACCCCTCCACTTT few - TRBJ1-6 TRBV20-1
CAITPGPYYEQYF TGTGCCATCACTCCTGGGCCATACTACGAGCAGTACTTC few - TRBJ2-7 TRBV10-3
CTSSNRDGIYGYTF TGTACCAGCAGCAACCGGGACGGCATCTATGGCTACACCTTC once - TRBJ1-2 TRBV6-1
CSARTSGIASNEQFF TGCAGTGCTAGGACTAGCGGGATAGCCTCCAATGAGCAGTTCTTC - TRBD2 TRBJ2-1 TRBV20-1
CASSLDPGQGDEQFF TGCGCCAGCAGCTTGGACCCTGGACAGGGGGATGAGCAGTTCTTC - TRBD1 TRBJ2-1 TRBV5-1
CASSAGDRDTEAFF TGTGCCAGCAGCGCTGGGGACAGGGACACTGAAGCTTTCTTT - TRBD1 TRBJ1-1 TRBV28
CASSRQGFEQYF TGTGCCAGCAGTCGACAGGGTTTCGAGCAGTACTTC - TRBD1 TRBJ2-7 TRBV12-3/TRBV12-4
CASEGDSAFYEQYF TGTGCCAGCGAGGGGGACTCTGCCTTCTACGAGCAGTACTTC - - TRBJ2-7 TRBV28
CAISRAGGQPQHF TGTGCCATCAGCAGGGCGGGCGGTCAGCCCCAGCATTTT - - TRBJ1-5 TRBV10-3
CASSPSWNEQFF TGTGCCAGCAGTCCCAGTTGGAATGAGCAGTTCTTC - - TRBJ2-1 TRBV28
CASSVVYFSYEQYF TGTGCCAGCAGCGTTGTATACTTCTCCTACGAGCAGTACTTC - - TRBJ2-7 TRBV9
CASSLAAVSYEQYF TGTGCCAGCAGTTTAGCGGCAGTCTCCTACGAGCAGTACTTC few - TRBJ2-7 TRBV12-3/TRBV12-4
CASSIAQGLYGYTF TGCGCCAGCAGCATCGCACAGGGCCTCTATGGCTACACCTTC few - TRBJ1-2 TRBV5-1
CASSLEPGGHYEQYF TGTGCCAGCAGCTTAGAGCCGGGAGGGCACTACGAGCAGTACTTC once TRBD2 TRBJ2-7 TRBV7-2
CSARPYGGANTGELFF TGCAGTGCTAGACCTTACGGGGGGGCCAACACCGGGGAGCTGTTTTTT - TRBD2 TRBJ2-2 TRBV20-1
CASSFLTGEIGELFF TGTGCCAGCAGTTTTCTTACAGGGGAAATCGGGGAGCTGTTTTTT - TRBD1 TRBJ2-2 TRBV6-5
CASSPTGKRYNSPLHF TGTGCCAGCAGCCCGACAGGCAAACGCTATAATTCACCCCTCCACTTT - - TRBJ1-6 TRBV27
CASSYWQNTEAFF TGTGCCAGCAGTTACTGGCAAAACACTGAAGCTTTCTTT few - TRBJ1-1 TRBV6-5
CASSLRGTGYTGELFF TGTGCCAGCTCACTTCGCGGGACAGGGTACACCGGGGAGCTGTTTTTT few TRBD1 TRBJ2-2 TRBV18
CASRQGYTNTGELFF TGTGCCAGCAGGCAGGGATATACGAACACCGGGGAGCTGTTTTTT few - TRBJ2-2 TRBV7-9
CASSLAGLRESYTF TGTGCCAGCAGCTTAGCAGGACTGCGGGAGAGCTACACCTTC - - TRBJ1-2 TRBV7-2
CASSPARTLKATGELFF TGTGCCAGCTCACCAGCCAGGACCCTGAAGGCAACCGGGGAGCTGTTTTTT - - TRBJ2-2 TRBV18